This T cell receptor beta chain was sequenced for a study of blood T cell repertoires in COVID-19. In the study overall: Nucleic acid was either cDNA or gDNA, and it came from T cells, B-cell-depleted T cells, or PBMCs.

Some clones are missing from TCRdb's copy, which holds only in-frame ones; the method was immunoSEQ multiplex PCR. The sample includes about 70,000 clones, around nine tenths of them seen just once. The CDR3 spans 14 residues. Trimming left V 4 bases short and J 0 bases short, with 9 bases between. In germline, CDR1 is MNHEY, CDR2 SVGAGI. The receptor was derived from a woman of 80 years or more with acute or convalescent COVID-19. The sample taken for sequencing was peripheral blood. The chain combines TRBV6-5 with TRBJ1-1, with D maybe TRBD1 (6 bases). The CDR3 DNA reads TGTGCCAGCAGTTTAACAGGGATGAACACTGAAGCTTTCTTT. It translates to CASSLTGMNTEAFF.